The 27 T cell receptor beta chains reported below all come from one sample, sequenced in a study of cytomegalovirus exposure and HLA in healthy donors. The PCR used 60 Vbeta and 13 Jbeta primers. The method was immunoSEQ multiplex PCR; TCRdb's version includes in-frame clones alone and lacks a portion of them. The sample includes about 140,000 clones, around 72% of them seen just once. The source material was PBMCs. Source of these receptors: a man aged 45 to 65 in good health and CMV-seropositive.

The table lists this clone with a count of one. The CDR3 DNA follows: TGTGCCAGCAGCGTCGCGACAGGTAACTACGAGCAGTACTTC. This sequence encodes CASSVATGNYEQYF. The genes are TRBV11-3 and TRBJ2-5; D is perhaps TRBD1 (6 bases). With the DNA end fitting TRBJ2-7 better, the J assignment may be wrong. The CDR3 consists of 14 residues. Germline V gene data show CDR1 as SGHNT and CDR2 as YENEEA.

On this clone: At one of its ends the junction is not consistent with the germline gene, which may arise from a read error. The chain employs TRBV2 and TRBJ1-2; D is unclear. The CDR3 is 12 residues long. The V gene's germline CDR1 is SNHLY and CDR2 FYNNEI. The CDR3 protein is CASSAYLVGCTF. The CDR3 DNA follows: TGTGCCAGCAGCGCATACCTCGTGGGCTGCACCTTC.

J is TRBJ2-1 and V is TRBV18, with D possibly being TRBD1 (6 bases). Trimming shortened V by 2 bases and J by 3 bases, and 14 bases separated the two germline ends. This CDR3 has 16 residues. Germline CDR1 KGHSH, CDR2 LQKENI. As DNA, the CDR3 is TGTGCCAGCTCACCAGGACAAGGGGGAAGCTACAATGAGCAGTTCTTC. Residues: CASSPGQGGSYNEQFF.

This clone was seen a handful of times. This chain links TRBV2 with TRBJ1-1, with TRBD1 identical over 10 bases. The CDR3 spans 14 residues. V was clipped by 8 bases and J by 7 bases; unmatched bases: 10. Germline lookup yields CDR1 SNHLY and CDR2 FYNNEI. CDR3 in amino acids: CASLRVGQGSEAFF. Written as DNA, the CDR3 is TGTGCCAGCCTCAGGGTGGGACAGGGGAGTGAAGCTTTCTTT.

V is TRBV11-2 and J is TRBJ2-2; 10 nucleotides align to TRBD1. The CDR3 length is 16 residues. V lost 2 bases to trimming and J lost 5 bases; unmatched junction nucleotides: 5. Germline assignment: CDR1 SGHAT and CDR2 FQNNGV. The CDR3 is CASSLRDRGRTGELFF. CDR3 in DNA: TGTGCCAGCAGCTTACGGGACAGGGGCCGAACCGGGGAGCTGTTTTTT.

The rearrangement links TRBV7-2 to TRBJ1-3, with a weak D call TRBD1 (5 bases). Germline V CDR1 and CDR2: SGHTA, FQGNSA. CDR3 length equals 15 residues. V was cut by 2 bases and J by 4 bases, with 12 bases left in between. The CDR3 is CASSLRGGGGNTIYF. CDR3 coding DNA: TGTGCCAGCAGCTTACGGGGGGGTGGAGGAAACACCATATATTTT.

There are a few counts of this clone. The chain joins TRBV2 to TRBJ2-3, with 8 bases identical to TRBD1. The V segment lost 7 bases and the J segment 6 bases; nucleotides outside the gene matches: 18. The CDR3 contains 17 residues. Per germline, CDR1 SNHLY and CDR2 FYNNEI. The CDR3 is CASMTWRGQGAKDTQYF. The CDR3 region has the DNA TGTGCCAGCATGACCTGGAGGGGGCAGGGGGCTAAGGATACGCAGTATTTT.

This chain links TRBV4-2 with TRBJ2-7, with D possibly TRBD1 on 6 matching bases. Germline assignment: CDR1 LGHNA and CDR2 YNFKEQ. CDR3 size: 15 residues. Between the trimmed V and J ends, which lost 4 bases and 7 bases, there was a span of 20 bases. This CDR3 is CASSPGDPLLREQYF. As DNA, the CDR3 is TGTGCCAGCAGCCCAGGGGACCCTTTGTTGAGGGAGCAGTACTTC.

This clone showed up just a few times. The rearrangement joins TRBV4-2 to TRBJ2-7, with D maybe TRBD2 (5 bases). Germline loops: CDR1 LGHNA, CDR2 YNFKEQ. The CDR3 is 14 residues long. The V end was cut by 0 bases, the J end by 6 bases, with 12 bases between. CDR3 DNA sequence: TGTGCCAGCAGCCAAGATCCGGCAGGAGGCGAGCAGTACTTC. Translation: CASSQDPAGGEQYF.

The chain couples TRBV5-6 to TRBJ1-4; D is unresolved. The CDR3 has 15 residues. The V gene's germline CDR1 is SGHDT and CDR2 YYEEEE. The V gene lost 7 bases and the J gene lost 5 bases, with 18 bases spanning the gap. The CDR3 protein is CASGHTGGRNEKLFF. The CDR3 coding sequence is TGTGCCAGCGGCCACACCGGAGGGAGGAATGAAAAACTGTTTTTT.

This clone has more than one count but fewer than ten. The rearrangement uses TRBV5-5 and TRBJ2-1; D not resolved. Between the trimmed V and J ends, which lost 4 bases and 0 bases, there was a span of 8 bases. Germline V gene lookup returns CDR1 SGHKS and CDR2 YYEKEE (reference sequence). The CDR3 is 14 amino acids. The CDR3 loop reads CASSPVGSYNEQFF. The CDR3 DNA is TGTGCCAGCAGCCCGGTCGGCTCCTACAATGAGCAGTTCTTC. Complete variable domain (other parts from reference TRBV5-5 and TRBJ2-1): DAGVTQSPTHLIKTRGQQVTLRCSPISGHKSVSWYQQVLGQGPQFIFQYYEKEERGRGNFPDRFSARQFPNYSSELNVNALLLGDSALYLCASSPVGSYNEQFFGPGTRLTVL.

This chain connects TRBV13 to TRBJ2-3; TRBD1 agrees at 10 bases. Germline trimming cut 4 bases from V and 5 bases from J; bases unmatched to any gene: 6. This CDR3 spans 15 amino acids. CDR1 is PRHDT, CDR2 FYEKMQ, per germline (reference sequence). The CDR3 loop is CASSSGTGVGDTQYF. CDR3 nucleotides: TGTGCCAGCAGCTCCGGGACAGGGGTTGGAGATACGCAGTATTTT. Drawing the rest from reference TRBV13 and TRBJ2-3, the complete variable domain is AAGVIQSPRHLIKEKRETATLKCYPIPRHDTVYWYQQGPGQDPQFLISFYEKMQSDKGSIPDRFSAQQFSDYHSELNMSSLELGDSALYFCASSSGTGVGDTQYFGPGTRLTVL.

With respect to this clone: The same CDR3 arises from other DNA sequences in this sample as well. The chain employs TRBV6-1 and TRBJ2-7; maybe TRBD2 (6 bases). Germline values: CDR1 MNHNS, CDR2 SASEGT. V was cut by 6 bases and J by 2 bases, with 17 bases left in between. The CDR3 consists of 15 residues. The CDR3 spells CASSLPGGGAYEQYF. CDR3 bases: TGTGCCAGCAGCCTCCCCGGCGGAGGGGCCTACGAGCAGTACTTC.

This rearrangement joins TRBV5-1 to TRBJ2-1; D might be TRBD2 (5 bases). The germline CDR1 and CDR2 sequences are SGHRS and YFSETQ. The length of the CDR3 is 13 residues. V was trimmed by 3 bases and J by 8 bases, leaving 12 bases between them. The CDR3 reads CASSSSPGDEQFF. DNA of the CDR3: TGCGCCAGCAGCTCTAGCCCCGGGGATGAGCAGTTCTTC.

The V and J genes are TRBV27 and TRBJ1-1, with TRBD1 matching over 9 bases. The V gene's germline CDR1 is MNHEY and CDR2 SMNVEV (reference sequence). V lost 5 bases to trimming and J lost 5 bases; unmatched junction nucleotides: 18. This CDR3 is built from 18 residues. The CDR3 is CASSLTNRDRARRTEAFF. The CDR3 DNA follows: TGTGCCAGCAGTCTGACCAACCGGGACAGGGCTAGGCGGACTGAAGCTTTCTTT.

This clone was counted a few times. This rearrangement joins TRBV5-1 to TRBJ1-6; D possibly corresponds to TRBD1 (6 bases). The ends were cut back, 3 bases at V and 6 bases at J, with 10 bases in the middle. Germline values: CDR1 SGHRS, CDR2 YFSETQ. CDR3 length equals 14 residues. The CDR3 sequence: CASSSMDSNSPLHF. The DNA for the CDR3 is TGCGCCAGCAGCTCGATGGACAGTAATTCACCCCTCCACTTT.

This clone was seen a few times. CDR3 in DNA: TGTGCCAGCCTAAAGGGAGTAACTAATTCACCCCTCCACTTT. It translates to CASLKGVTNSPLHF. V usage is TRBV2 and J usage is TRBJ1-6; no firm D call. Between the trimmed V and J ends, which lost 8 bases and 6 bases, there was a span of 14 bases. The germline gives CDR1 SNHLY, CDR2 FYNNEI. The CDR3 runs to 14 residues.

The chain joins TRBV29-1 to TRBJ1-1; no clear D. The length of the CDR3 is 12 residues. Between the trimmed V and J ends, which lost 7 bases and 2 bases, there was a span of 11 bases. Germline V gives CDR1 SQVTM, CDR2 ANQGSEA. The CDR3 DNA follows: TGCAGCGCCATTGTTCAAAACACTGAAGCTTTCTTT. This codes for CSAIVQNTEAFF.

Points on this clone: The same CDR3 is also encoded by other DNA sequences in this sample. This sequence joins TRBV5-1 and TRBJ1-1; D gene unclear. The V and J ends lost 2 bases and 0 bases respectively, with 14 bases between them. This CDR3 is 16 amino acids long. Germline CDR1 and CDR2: SGHRS and YFSETQ. CDR3 sequence: CASSFLPAGLNTEAFF. The CDR3 DNA reads TGCGCCAGCAGCTTCCTTCCGGCAGGTTTGAACACTGAAGCTTTCTTT.

The rearrangement joins TRBV7-9 to TRBJ1-4, with TRBD1 matching 7 bases. The CDR3 is 14 residues long. In germline, CDR1 is SEHNR, CDR2 FQNEAQ (reference sequence). V dropped 4 bases and J dropped 7; count of bases not matched to a gene: 6. The CDR3 reads CASSSRGMGEKLFF. CDR3 DNA: TGTGCCAGCAGCTCCAGGGGGATGGGTGAAAAACTGTTTTTT.

The rearrangement joins TRBV7-9 to TRBJ2-3; 8 bases align to TRBD1. This CDR3 is 14 amino acids long. The V gene's germline CDR1 is SEHNR and CDR2 FQNEAQ (reference sequence). J gave up 1 base and V 5 bases, and 2 bases lay outside the gene matches. The CDR3: CASSMTGGTDTQYF. The CDR3 DNA is TGTGCCAGCAGCATGACAGGGGGCACAGATACGCAGTATTTT.

This chain's CDR3 is CASSIRGGTEAFF. In DNA, the CDR3 is TGTGCCAGCTCAATCAGGGGTGGGACTGAAGCTTTCTTT. This sequence joins TRBV28 and TRBJ1-1; D is perhaps TRBD1 (6 bases). The CDR3 is 13 amino acids. V shed 8 bases and J shed 5 bases, with 15 bases lying between them. Looked up from germline, CDR1 is MDHEN and CDR2 is SYDVKM.

The gene calls are TRBV19 and TRBJ1-3; maybe TRBD1 (5 bases). CDR1 and CDR2 from the germline V gene are LNHDA and SQIVND (reference sequence). The CDR3 spans 14 residues. The V end lost 5 bases, the J end lost 0 bases, and 8 bases lay between the germline ends. This CDR3 reads CASSGRASGNTIYF. Written as DNA, the CDR3 is TGTGCCAGTAGTGGCAGGGCCTCTGGAAACACCATATATTTT.

The chain recombines TRBV5-4 with TRBJ1-1; 7 bases align to TRBD1. There are 14 residues in the CDR3. The germline CDR1 and CDR2 sequences are SGHNT and YYREEE (reference sequence). Losses at the gene ends were 4 bases for V and 5 bases for J; bases not matched to a gene: 8. The CDR3 sequence is CASSATGPGTEAFF. CDR3 nucleotide sequence: TGTGCCAGCAGCGCGACAGGGCCGGGAACTGAAGCTTTCTTT.

This chain connects TRBV18 to TRBJ2-1; D is perhaps TRBD2 (6 bases). Germline CDR1 and CDR2: KGHSH and LQKENI. V lost 1 base and J 6 bases, leaving 16 bases between the germline ends. The CDR3 runs 16 residues. The CDR3 is CASSPRSGERFNEQFF. For the CDR3, the DNA is TGTGCCAGCTCACCACGTTCGGGGGAGAGGTTCAATGAGCAGTTCTTC.

The J gene is TRBJ1-1, the V gene TRBV7-9; D gene ambiguous. In germline, CDR1 is SEHNR, CDR2 FQNEAQ (reference sequence). V was cut by 3 bases and J by 4 bases, with 9 bases left in between. CDR3 length: 13 amino acids. The CDR3 sequence: CASSFLVGTEAFF. The CDR3, as DNA: TGTGCCAGCAGCTTTCTAGTGGGCACTGAAGCTTTCTTT.

CDR3 sequence reads: CASSLATGPPKNIQYF. The CDR3 bases are TGTGCCAGCAGCTTGGCGACAGGACCCCCCAAAAACATTCAGTACTTC. V and J are TRBV5-4 and TRBJ2-4; weak D call: TRBD1 (6 bases). The CDR3 loop spans 16 amino acids. The germline gives CDR1 SGHNT, CDR2 YYREEE (reference sequence). V lost 0 bases to trimming and J lost 2 bases, with 12 bases between them.